These T cell receptor beta chains were read from a single sample in a study of cytomegalovirus exposure and HLA in healthy donors. Profiling relied on immunoSEQ multiplex PCR, and the TCRdb table lists in-frame clones only, not all of them. The profile shows some 190,000 clones, about 79% of them singletons. Sequenced sample: PBMCs. These receptors originate from a young man in good health and CMV-seronegative. The CDR3 runs from the conserved cysteine through the conserved F or W. D genes are given only for firm matches. Clone size is shown for a subset of rows, as once, few, many or a class of expanded clone.

V gene	clone size	D gene	J gene	CDR3 DNA	CDR3 protein
TRBV7-9	few	-	TRBJ1-1	TGTGCCAGCAGCTTGGGGGGAGGCACTGAAGCTTTCTTT	CASSLGGGTEAFF
TRBV6-1	-	-	TRBJ2-5	TGTGCCAGCAGTGATTACTCAGGGCCCGTAGGACTAAAAGAGACCCAGTACTTC	CASSDYSGPVGLKETQYF
TRBV28	-	TRBD1	TRBJ2-7	TGTGCCAGCAGTCCGTTCAGGGGGCTATACGAGCAGTACTTC	CASSPFRGLYEQYF
TRBV30	-	TRBD2	TRBJ2-7	TGTGCCTGGAGTTGGGGGGGGAGCTACGAGCAGTACTTC	CAWSWGGSYEQYF
TRBV15	-	-	TRBJ1-5	TGTGCCACCAGCAGAGATAGCAAGTCGGATCAGCCCCAGCATTTT	CATSRDSKSDQPQHF
TRBV28	-	TRBD1	TRBJ1-2	TGTGCCAGCATAAACAGGGGGCTCTATGGCTACACCTTC	CASINRGLYGYTF
TRBV7-6	-	TRBD1	TRBJ2-7	TGTGCCAGCAGCCCCCGGGACAGGGTGACCTACGAGCAGTACTTC	CASSPRDRVTYEQYF
TRBV7-8	-	TRBD2	TRBJ2-1	TGTGCCAGCAGCTTGTTTAGCGGGGGGACAACCTACAATGAGCAGTTCTTC	CASSLFSGGTTYNEQFF
TRBV6-1	-	TRBD2	TRBJ2-7	TGTGCCAGCAGTGGGGTGCGGGGGGCTCGGTCCTACGAGCAGTACTTC	CASSGVRGARSYEQYF
TRBV18	few	-	TRBJ2-5	TGTGCCAGCTCACAAGACCGGGGGCAAGAGACCCAGTACTTC	CASSQDRGQETQYF
TRBV10-3	-	-	TRBJ2-5	TGTGCCATCAGTTTGGGGGGTACGACTAGCGGACAGGGGACCCAGTACTTC	CAISLGGTTSGQGTQYF
TRBV5-6	-	TRBD1	TRBJ2-1	TGTGCCAGCAGCCCCCGGGACAGGGTACGGGGTGAGCAGTTCTTC	CASSPRDRVRGEQFF
TRBV15	-	TRBD2	TRBJ2-5	TGTGCCACCAGCAGAGGGTCAGCGGGGGACCAAGAGACCCAGTACTTC	CATSRGSAGDQETQYF
TRBV5-1	-	TRBD2	TRBJ2-2	TGCGCCAGCAGCCGGACTAGCGGGGGAGCGAACACCGGGGAGCTGTTTTTT	CASSRTSGGANTGELFF
TRBV28	-	-	TRBJ1-4	TGTGCCAGCAGCCTCATTGCGGGTTTAGATGAAAAACTGTTTTTT	CASSLIAGLDEKLFF
TRBV2	few	TRBD1	TRBJ2-5	TGTGCCAGCAGTCCGGACAGGGGGTGGGAGACCCAGTACTTC	CASSPDRGWETQYF
TRBV5-1	-	-	TRBJ1-1	TGCGCCAGCAGCTTAGGGGACACTGAAGCTTTCTTT	CASSLGDTEAFF
TRBV6-1	once	TRBD1	TRBJ2-2	TGTGCCAGCAGTGAGACTCCCGGGACAGGGAACACCGGGGAGCTGTTTTTT	CASSETPGTGNTGELFF
TRBV7-9	-	-	TRBJ1-1	TGTGCCAGCAGCTACGACAGAACTACTGAAGCTTTCTTT	CASSYDRTTEAFF
TRBV7-9	-	TRBD1	TRBJ1-1	TGTGCCAGCAGCGATAGGGGGCAGGGGAACACTGAAGCTTTCTTT	CASSDRGQGNTEAFF
TRBV9	-	-	TRBJ2-7	TGTGCCAGCAGCCCCCCGGGGTTGGTAGAGCAGTACTTC	CASSPPGLVEQYF
TRBV28	-	TRBD1	TRBJ1-1	TGTGCCAGCAGTTTACGGATCGGGACAGCCCCTGAAGCTTTCTTT	CASSLRIGTAPEAFF
TRBV15	-	TRBD2	TRBJ2-1	TGTGCCACCAGCAGAGGGAGCGGGGAAGGGTATCGGAATGAGCAGTTCTTC	CATSRGSGEGYRNEQFF
TRBV5-6	-	TRBD1	TRBJ2-7	TGTGCCAGCAGCTTACAGGGGGCGTACGAGCAGTACTTC	CASSLQGAYEQYF
TRBV7-9	-	TRBD2	TRBJ2-7	TGTGCCAGCAGCTTTAGCGGGACCCCCTACGAGCAGTACTTC	CASSFSGTPYEQYF
TRBV7-7	-	-	TRBJ2-3	TGTGCTAGCAGCTTGGGACTGCCCACAGATACGCAGTATTTT	CASSLGLPTDTQYF
TRBV7-9	few	-	TRBJ2-4	TGTGCCAGCAGCCGGGGAGCGGGCATTCAGTACTTC	CASSRGAGIQYF
TRBV30	-	TRBD1	TRBJ1-1	TGTGCCTGGAACCCTACAGGGGCTGGTACTGAAGCTTTCTTT	CAWNPTGAGTEAFF
TRBV5-1	-	TRBD2	TRBJ2-1	TGCGCCAGCAGTTATAGCGGGGGGGGGTACAATGAGCAGTTCTTC	CASSYSGGGYNEQFF
TRBV5-4	-	TRBD1	TRBJ2-2	TGTGCCAGCAGCCCCGGGGGACAGGGGATCAGGACCGGGGAGCTGTTTTTT	CASSPGGQGIRTGELFF
TRBV7-2	-	-	TRBJ2-1	TGTGCCAGCAGCTTAGACTCAAGGGGGAGCTCCTACAATGAGCAGTTCTTC	CASSLDSRGSSYNEQFF
TRBV6-6	few	TRBD1	TRBJ1-2	TGTGCCACCAAACAGGGGAACTATGGCTACACCTTC	CATKQGNYGYTF
TRBV7-3	-	-	TRBJ2-7	TGTGCCAGCAGCTTAACGGGGGGCGGGAGCGAGCAGTACTTC	CASSLTGGGSEQYF